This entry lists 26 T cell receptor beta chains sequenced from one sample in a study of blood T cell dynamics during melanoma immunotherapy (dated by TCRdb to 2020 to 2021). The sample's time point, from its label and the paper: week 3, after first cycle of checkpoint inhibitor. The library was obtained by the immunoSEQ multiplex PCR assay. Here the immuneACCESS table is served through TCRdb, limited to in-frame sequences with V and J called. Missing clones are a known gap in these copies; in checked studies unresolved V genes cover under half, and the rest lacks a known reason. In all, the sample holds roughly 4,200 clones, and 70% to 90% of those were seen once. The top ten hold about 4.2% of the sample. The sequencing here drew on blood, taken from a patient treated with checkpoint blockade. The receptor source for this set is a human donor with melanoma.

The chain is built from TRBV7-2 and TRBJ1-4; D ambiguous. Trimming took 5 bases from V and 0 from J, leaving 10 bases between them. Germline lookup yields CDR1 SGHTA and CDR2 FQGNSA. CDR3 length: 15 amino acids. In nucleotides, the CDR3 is TGTGCCAGCAGCAACCACCAGGCAACTAATGAAAAACTGTTTTTT. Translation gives CASSNHQATNEKLFF.

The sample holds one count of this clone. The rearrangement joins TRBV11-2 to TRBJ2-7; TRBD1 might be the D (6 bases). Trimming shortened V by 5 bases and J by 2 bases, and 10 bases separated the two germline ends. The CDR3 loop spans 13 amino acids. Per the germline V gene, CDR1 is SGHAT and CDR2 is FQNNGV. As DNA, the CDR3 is TGTGCCAGCAGCCCCGGACAGCCCTACGAGCAGTACTTC. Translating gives CASSPGQPYEQYF.

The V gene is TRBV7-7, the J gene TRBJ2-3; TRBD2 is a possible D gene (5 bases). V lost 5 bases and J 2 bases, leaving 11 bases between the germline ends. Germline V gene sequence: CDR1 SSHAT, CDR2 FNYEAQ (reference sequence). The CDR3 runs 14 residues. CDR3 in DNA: TGTGCCAGCAGCGGCGGGCTGGCCACAGATACGCAGTATTTT. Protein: CASSGGLATDTQYF.

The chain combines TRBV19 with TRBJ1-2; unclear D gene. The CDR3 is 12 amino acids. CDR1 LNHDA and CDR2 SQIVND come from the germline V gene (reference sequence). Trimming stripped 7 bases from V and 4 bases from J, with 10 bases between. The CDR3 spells CASTSGIYGYTF. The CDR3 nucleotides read TGTGCCAGTACCTCTGGAATCTATGGCTACACCTTC.

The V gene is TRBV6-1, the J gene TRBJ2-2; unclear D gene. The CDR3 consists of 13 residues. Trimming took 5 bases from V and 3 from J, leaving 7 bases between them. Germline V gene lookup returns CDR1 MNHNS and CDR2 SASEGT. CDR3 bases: TGTGCCAGCAGTCTACGGGACACCGGGGAGCTGTTTTTT. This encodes CASSLRDTGELFF.

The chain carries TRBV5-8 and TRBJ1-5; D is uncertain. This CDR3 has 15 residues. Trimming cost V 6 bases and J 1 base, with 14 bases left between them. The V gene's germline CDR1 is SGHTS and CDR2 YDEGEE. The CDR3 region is CASTSGVLSNQPQHF. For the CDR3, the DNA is TGTGCCAGCACGTCCGGGGTCCTAAGCAATCAGCCCCAGCATTTT.

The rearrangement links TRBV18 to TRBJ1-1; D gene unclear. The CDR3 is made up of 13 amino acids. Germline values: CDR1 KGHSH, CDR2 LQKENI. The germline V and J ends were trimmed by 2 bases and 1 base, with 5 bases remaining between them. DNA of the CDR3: TGTGCCAGCTCACCAGATGCGAACACTGAAGCTTTCTTT. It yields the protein CASSPDANTEAFF.

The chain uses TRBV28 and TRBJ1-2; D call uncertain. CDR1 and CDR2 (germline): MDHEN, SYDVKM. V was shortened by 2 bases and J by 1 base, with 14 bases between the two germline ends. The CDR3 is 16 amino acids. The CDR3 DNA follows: TGTGCCAGCAGTTTAGCATTGGACGGTGGTAACTATGGCTACACCTTC. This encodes CASSLALDGGNYGYTF.

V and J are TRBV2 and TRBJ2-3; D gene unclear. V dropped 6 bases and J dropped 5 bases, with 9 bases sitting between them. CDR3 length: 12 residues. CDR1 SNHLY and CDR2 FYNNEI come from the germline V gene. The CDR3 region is CASRAYKDTQYF. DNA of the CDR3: TGTGCCAGCAGAGCCTATAAAGATACGCAGTATTTT. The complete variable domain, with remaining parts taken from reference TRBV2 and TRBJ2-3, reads EPEVTQTPSHQVTQMGQEVILRCVPISNHLYFYWYRQILGQKVEFLVSFYNNEISEKSEIFDDQFSVERPDGSNFTLKIRSTKLEDSAMYFCASRAYKDTQYFGPGTRLTVL.

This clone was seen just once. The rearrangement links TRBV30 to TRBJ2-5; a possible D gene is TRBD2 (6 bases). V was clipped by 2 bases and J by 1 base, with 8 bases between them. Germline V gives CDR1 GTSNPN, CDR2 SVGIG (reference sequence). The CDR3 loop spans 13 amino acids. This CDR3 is CAWSRGGQETQYF. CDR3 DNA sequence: TGTGCCTGGAGTCGGGGAGGCCAAGAGACCCAGTACTTC.

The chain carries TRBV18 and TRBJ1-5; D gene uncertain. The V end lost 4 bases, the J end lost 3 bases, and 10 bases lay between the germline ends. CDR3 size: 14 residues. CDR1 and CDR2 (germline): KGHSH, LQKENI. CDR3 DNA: TGTGCCAGCTCACTCCGGAACAACAATCAGCCCCAGCATTTT. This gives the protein CASSLRNNNQPQHF.

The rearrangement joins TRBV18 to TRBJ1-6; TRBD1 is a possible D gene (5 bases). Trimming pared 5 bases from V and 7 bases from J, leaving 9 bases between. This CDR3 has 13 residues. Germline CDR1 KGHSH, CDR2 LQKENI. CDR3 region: CASSSTGNSPLHF. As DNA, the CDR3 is TGTGCCAGCTCATCAACAGGAAATTCACCCCTCCACTTT.

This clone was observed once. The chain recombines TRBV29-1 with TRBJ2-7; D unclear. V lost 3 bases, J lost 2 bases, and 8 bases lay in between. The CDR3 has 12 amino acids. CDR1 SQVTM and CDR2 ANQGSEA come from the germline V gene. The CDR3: CSVDPGTYEQYF. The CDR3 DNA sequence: TGCAGCGTTGATCCAGGCACCTACGAGCAGTACTTC.

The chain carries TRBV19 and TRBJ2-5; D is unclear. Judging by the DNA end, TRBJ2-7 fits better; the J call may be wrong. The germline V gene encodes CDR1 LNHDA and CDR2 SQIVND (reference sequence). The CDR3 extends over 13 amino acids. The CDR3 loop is CASSRTVSYEQYF. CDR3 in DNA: TGTGCCAGTAGTAGGACGGTCTCCTACGAGCAGTACTTC.

In DNA form, the CDR3 reads TGTGCCAGCAGCTTTAATAGCGGCCAAGAGACCCAGTACTTC. The encoded protein is CASSFNSGQETQYF. This rearrangement joins TRBV11-2 to TRBJ2-5, with D possibly being TRBD2 (6 bases). Germline CDR1 is SGHAT and CDR2 is FQNNGV. The length of the CDR3 is 14 residues. V gave up 3 bases and J gave up 1 base, with 9 bases separating them.

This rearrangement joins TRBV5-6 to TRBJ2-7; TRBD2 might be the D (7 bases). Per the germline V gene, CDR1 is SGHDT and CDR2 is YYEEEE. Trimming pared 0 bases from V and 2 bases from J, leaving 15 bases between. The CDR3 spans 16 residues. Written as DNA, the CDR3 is TGTGCCAGCAGCTTGGGTGGGGCGGGGGCCGCCTACGAGCAGTACTTC. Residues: CASSLGGAGAAYEQYF.

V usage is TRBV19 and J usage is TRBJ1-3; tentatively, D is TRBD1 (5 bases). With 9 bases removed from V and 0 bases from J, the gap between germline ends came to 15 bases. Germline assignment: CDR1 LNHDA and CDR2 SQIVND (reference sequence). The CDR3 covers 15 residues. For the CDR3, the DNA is TGTGCCAGCCAAAGAGGGGCCAACTCTGGAAACACCATATATTTT. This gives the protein CASQRGANSGNTIYF. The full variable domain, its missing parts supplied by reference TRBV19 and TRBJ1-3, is DGGITQSPKYLFRKEGQNVTLSCEQNLNHDAMYWYRQDPGQGLRLIYYSQIVNDFQKGDIAEGYSVSREKKESFPLTVTSAQKNPTAFYLCASQRGANSGNTIYFGEGSWLTVV.

The CDR3: CASSLDRGPAFF. The CDR3 region has the DNA TGTGCCAGCAGCTTGGACCGGGGGCCGGCTTTCTTT. The chain combines TRBV5-4 with TRBJ1-1, with D possibly TRBD1 on 6 matching bases. Germline CDR1 is SGHNT and CDR2 is YYREEE (reference sequence). Trimming took off 0 bases at V and 11 bases at J, with 11 bases between the two ends. The CDR3 is 12 residues long.

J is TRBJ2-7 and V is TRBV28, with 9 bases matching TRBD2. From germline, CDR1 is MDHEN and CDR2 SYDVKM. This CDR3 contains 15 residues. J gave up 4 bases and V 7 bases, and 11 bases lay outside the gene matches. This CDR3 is CASTLSGSRGYEQYF. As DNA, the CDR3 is TGTGCCAGCACACTTAGCGGGAGCAGGGGGTACGAGCAGTACTTC.

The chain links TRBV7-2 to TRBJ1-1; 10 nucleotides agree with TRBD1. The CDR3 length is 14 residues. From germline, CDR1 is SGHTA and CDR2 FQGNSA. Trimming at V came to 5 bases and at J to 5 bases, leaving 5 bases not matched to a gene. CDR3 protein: CASSRDRGQTEAFF. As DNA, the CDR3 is TGTGCCAGCAGCAGAGACAGGGGGCAGACTGAAGCTTTCTTT. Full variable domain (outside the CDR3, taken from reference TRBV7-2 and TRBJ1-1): GAGVSQSPSNKVTEKGKDVELRCDPISGHTALYWYRQSLGQGLEFLIYFQGNSAPDKSGLPSDRFSAERTGGSVSTLTIQRTQQEDSAVYLCASSRDRGQTEAFFGQGTRLTVV.

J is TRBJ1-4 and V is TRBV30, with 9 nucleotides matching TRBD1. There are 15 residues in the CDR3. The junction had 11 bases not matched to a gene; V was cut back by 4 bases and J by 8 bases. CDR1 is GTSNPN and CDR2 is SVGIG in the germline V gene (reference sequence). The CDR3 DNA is TGTGCCTGGACCAGAAGCTGGACAGGGGAAGAAAAACTGTTTTTT. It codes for CAWTRSWTGEEKLFF.

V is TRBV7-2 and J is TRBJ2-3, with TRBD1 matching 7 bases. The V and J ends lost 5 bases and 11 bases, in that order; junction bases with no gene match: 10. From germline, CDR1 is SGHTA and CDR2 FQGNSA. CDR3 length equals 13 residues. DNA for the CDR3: TGTGCCAGCAGCCCCCAAATGAGGGGGCAGCAGTATTTT. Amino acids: CASSPQMRGQQYF.

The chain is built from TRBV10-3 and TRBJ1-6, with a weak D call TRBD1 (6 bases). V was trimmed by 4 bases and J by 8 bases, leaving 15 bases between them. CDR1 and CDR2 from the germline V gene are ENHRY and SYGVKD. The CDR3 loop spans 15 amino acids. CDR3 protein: CAISVRGALDSPLHF. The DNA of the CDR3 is TGTGCCATCAGTGTCCGGGGGGCATTGGATTCACCCCTCCACTTT.

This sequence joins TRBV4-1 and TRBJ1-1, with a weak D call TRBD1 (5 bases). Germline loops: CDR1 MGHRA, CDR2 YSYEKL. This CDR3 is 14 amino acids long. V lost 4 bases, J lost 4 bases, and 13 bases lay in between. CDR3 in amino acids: CASSLRQTFTEAFF. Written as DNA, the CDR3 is TGCGCCAGCAGCCTCAGACAGACATTCACTGAAGCTTTCTTT.

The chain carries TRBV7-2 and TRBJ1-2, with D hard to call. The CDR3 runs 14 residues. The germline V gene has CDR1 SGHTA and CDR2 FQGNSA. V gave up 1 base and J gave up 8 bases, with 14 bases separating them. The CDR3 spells CASSLVGQVEGYTF. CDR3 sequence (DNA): TGTGCCAGCAGCTTAGTAGGGCAGGTGGAGGGCTACACCTTC.

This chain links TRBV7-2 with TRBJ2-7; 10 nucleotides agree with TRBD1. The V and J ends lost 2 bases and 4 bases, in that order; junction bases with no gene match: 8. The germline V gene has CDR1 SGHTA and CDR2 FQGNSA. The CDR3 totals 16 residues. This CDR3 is CASSLKRPGQGYEQYF. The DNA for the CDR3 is TGTGCCAGCAGCTTAAAACGCCCGGGACAGGGGTACGAGCAGTACTTC.